Included here is one TCR beta chain sequence, with context. Its cognate antigen is unknown. Primers included in the PCR were 60 Vbeta and 13 Jbeta primers. Some clones are missing from TCRdb's copy, which holds only in-frame ones; the method was immunoSEQ multiplex PCR. The profile shows some 94,000 clones, 55% to 75% of them singletons. At sampling all donors were nominally healthy, likely with unrecorded immune exposures. This sample is drawn from a study of cytomegalovirus exposure and HLA in healthy donors. Germline loops: CDR1 ENHRY, CDR2 SYGVKD. The CDR3 has 15 amino acids. V dropped 0 bases and J dropped 10 bases, with 13 bases sitting between them. Findings of the study overall: 164 TCR beta chains were listed as cytomegalovirus-associated.

The sample was PBMCs. The chain links TRBV10-3 to TRBJ1-6; no reliable D call. This sequence originates from a man aged 45-60 years in good health and CMV-seronegative. CDR3 sequence reads: CAISESGGQSSPLHF. Here the CDR3 DNA reads TGTGCCATCAGTGAGTCTGGAGGGCAGTCATCACCCCTCCACTTT.